The clone carrying this T cell receptor (beta chain) was seen a few times. What it binds is unknown. The data belong to a study of breast tumors, draining lymph nodes, adjacent tissues. Samples came from axillary lymph nodes draining the breast cancer. V lost 7 bases and J 2 bases, leaving 19 bases between the germline ends. This CDR3 spans 16 amino acids. Germline V gives CDR1 MNHNS, CDR2 SASEGT. TCRdb re-called the multiplex PCR reads through MiXCR, storing one row per CDR3 protein. The repertoire includes about 130,000 distinct CDR3 sequences, about 20% of them detected once, and about 2.2% sits in the top ten. Findings and limits, study-wide: Tumor T cell lymph node origin was a supported hypothesis, not proven. Luminal-like breast cancer showed significantly greater tumor-nontumor repertoire similarity than basal-like breast cancer did. Tumor TCR diversity was below lymph nodes but above nontumor tissue. The data were judged consistent with most tumor T cells coming from lymph node and expanding in tumor.

Sequenced sample: axillary lymph node tissue. The TCR sequence derives from a female donor with breast cancer. Some clones in this sample may be carry-over from other donors' samples. The rearrangement uses TRBV6-1 and TRBJ2-3, with D maybe TRBD1 (6 bases). CDR3 DNA: TGTGCCAGCATGATTTCGGGACACCAGTACACAGATACGCAGTATTTT. As protein: CASMISGHQYTDTQYF.